Each of the 15 T cell receptor beta chains below was sequenced from the same sample in a study of blood T cell repertoires in COVID-19. Some clones are missing from TCRdb's copy, which holds only in-frame ones; the method was immunoSEQ multiplex PCR. The profile shows some 150,000 clones, approximately 79% of them singletons. Sequenced material: peripheral blood. These receptors were collected from a man aged 50 to 59 with active or convalescent COVID-19.

This chain joins TRBV19 and TRBJ2-3; no firm D call. The CDR3 spans 14 residues. Looked up from germline, CDR1 is LNHDA and CDR2 is SQIVND (reference sequence). V was trimmed by 6 bases and J by 2 bases, leaving 12 bases between them. As DNA, the CDR3 is TGTGCCAGTAGGACACATCCCAACACAGATACGCAGTATTTT. It codes for CASRTHPNTDTQYF.

The V gene is TRBV19, the J gene TRBJ2-5, with D maybe TRBD2 (7 bases). The CDR3 is made up of 14 amino acids. Germline V lookup: CDR1 LNHDA, CDR2 SQIVND (reference sequence). V gave up 6 bases and J gave up 4 bases, with 15 bases separating them. The CDR3 coding sequence is TGTGCCAGTAGCACCGGGGGCGGGGGAGAGACCCAGTACTTC. Residues: CASSTGGGGETQYF.

The chain is built from TRBV19 and TRBJ2-1; 8 bases fit TRBD1. V lost 1 base, J lost 6 bases, and 14 bases stayed unmatched. Germline loops: CDR1 LNHDA, CDR2 SQIVND (reference sequence). The CDR3 contains 18 residues. The CDR3 DNA sequence: TGTGCCAGTAGTATAGGGGCTTCGGGCAGGGGGCTCCGCAATGAGCAGTTCTTC. The encoded protein is CASSIGASGRGLRNEQFF. Looking up the rest from reference TRBV19 and TRBJ2-1 gives the full variable domain: DGGITQSPKYLFRKEGQNVTLSCEQNLNHDAMYWYRQDPGQGLRLIYYSQIVNDFQKGDIAEGYSVSREKKESFPLTVTSAQKNPTAFYLCASSIGASGRGLRNEQFFGPGTRLTVL.

This clone appeared a few times. This sequence joins TRBV6-1 and TRBJ1-2, with D tentatively TRBD1 (6 bases). The CDR3 is 14 residues long. The V gene lost 1 base and the J gene lost 8 bases, with 14 bases spanning the gap. Germline V gene data show CDR1 as MNHNS and CDR2 as SASEGT. The CDR3 sequence is CASSEDRRGRGYTF. As DNA, the CDR3 is TGTGCCAGCAGTGAAGATCGCAGGGGCAGGGGCTACACCTTC.

The chain joins TRBV6-6 to TRBJ1-2; TRBD1 agrees at 7 bases. CDR3 length: 15 residues. CDR1 and CDR2 from the germline V gene are MNHNY and SVGAGI (reference sequence). With V trimmed by 6 bases and J by 7 bases, 14 bases remained unmatched. The CDR3 bases are TGTGCCAGCAGACAACGGGACAGCGGTTTCTCTGGCTACACCTTC. The encoded protein is CASRQRDSGFSGYTF.

Only one count was recorded for this clone. The V call is TRBV28, the J call TRBJ2-7; D remains ambiguous. The V gene lost 9 bases and the J gene lost 3 bases, with 12 bases spanning the gap. The CDR3 runs to 12 residues. The germline gives CDR1 MDHEN, CDR2 SYDVKM. CDR3: CASMYRSYEQYF. For the CDR3, the DNA is TGTGCCAGTATGTATCGGAGCTACGAGCAGTACTTC.

The chain carries TRBV6-5 and TRBJ2-3; perhaps TRBD1 as D (6 bases). Germline-derived CDR1 and CDR2 are MNHEY and SVGAGI. The CDR3 is 14 residues long. Trimming left V 2 bases short and J 7 bases short, with 13 bases between. CDR3 residues: CASSYPGVKNTQYF. CDR3 nucleotides: TGTGCCAGCAGTTACCCAGGGGTGAAGAATACGCAGTATTTT.

J is TRBJ2-2 and V is TRBV5-4; TRBD2 aligns across 14 bases. CDR3 length equals 17 residues. J gave up 7 bases and V 4 bases, and 9 bases lay outside the gene matches. Germline values: CDR1 SGHNT, CDR2 YYREEE (reference sequence). The CDR3 DNA follows: TGTGCCAGCAGCCCCCCGGGACTAGCGGGAGAAATCGGGGAGCTGTTTTTT. Translation gives CASSPPGLAGEIGELFF. Looking up the rest from reference TRBV5-4 and TRBJ2-2 gives the full variable domain: ETGVTQSPTHLIKTRGQQVTLRCSSQSGHNTVSWYQQALGQGPQFIFQYYREEENGRGNFPPRFSGLQFPNYSSELNVNALELDDSALYLCASSPPGLAGEIGELFFGEGSRLTVL.

This chain links TRBV18 with TRBJ1-4; the D gene is possibly TRBD1 (5 bases). With 6 bases removed from V and 8 bases from J, the gap between germline ends came to 16 bases. The CDR3 has 14 amino acids. Germline loops: CDR1 KGHSH, CDR2 LQKENI. CDR3 protein: CASSGGTRTEKLFF. DNA for the CDR3: TGTGCCAGCTCCGGGGGGACCCGAACGGAAAAACTGTTTTTT.

The J gene is TRBJ1-2, the V gene TRBV7-2; 11 bases line up with TRBD1. V gave up 4 bases and J gave up 6 bases; unmatched junction bases: 16. CDR3 length: 18 residues. Germline loops: CDR1 SGHTA, CDR2 FQGNSA. The CDR3 coding sequence is TGTGCCAGCAGCTCACCCCCCGGGACAGGGGGTATCCACGATGGCTACACCTTC. It translates to CASSSPPGTGGIHDGYTF.

This clone was found many times. The V gene is TRBV6-6, the J gene TRBJ1-1; D is unclear. V dropped 2 bases and J dropped 3 bases, with 10 bases sitting between them. This CDR3 is 14 amino acids long. Germline loops: CDR1 MNHNY, CDR2 SVGAGI (reference sequence). The DNA of the CDR3 is TGTGCCAGCAGTTACGAGGGTTCCCACACTGAAGCTTTCTTT. This encodes CASSYEGSHTEAFF.

This chain uses TRBV25-1 with TRBJ2-4; weak D call: TRBD2 (5 bases). Germline values: CDR1 MGHDK, CDR2 SYGVNS. This CDR3 has 14 amino acids. V was pared by 4 bases and J by 7 bases, with 14 bases between. The CDR3 loop reads CASSAEGVWNIQYF. The CDR3 nucleotides read TGTGCCAGCAGTGCTGAGGGAGTTTGGAACATTCAGTACTTC.

With regard to this clone: At one of its ends the junction is not consistent with the germline gene, which may arise from a read error. This sequence joins TRBV2 and TRBJ2-7, with TRBD2 matching 9 bases. The germline gives CDR1 SNHLY, CDR2 FYNNEI. The CDR3 runs to 15 residues. The CDR3 DNA follows: TGTGCCAGCAGGGAAGGGACTAGCCCTCAGTACGAGCAGTACTTC. This translates into CASREGTSPQYEQYF.

The chain is built from TRBV5-4 and TRBJ2-7; weak D call: TRBD2 (5 bases). Germline CDR1 SGHNT, CDR2 YYREEE (reference sequence). CDR3 length equals 14 residues. The V and J ends lost 3 bases and 4 bases respectively, with 14 bases between them. CDR3 residues: CASSSSYSVYEQYF. CDR3 bases: TGTGCCAGCAGCTCAAGTTATAGCGTGTACGAGCAGTACTTC.

J is TRBJ2-3 and V is TRBV28, with 13 bases aligning to TRBD2. CDR1 is MDHEN, CDR2 SYDVKM, per germline. This CDR3 has 14 amino acids. The CDR3 reads CLTEGLAGLDTQYF. The DNA of the CDR3 is TGTCTCACCGAGGGACTAGCGGGACTAGATACGCAGTATTTT.